A selection of T cell receptor beta chains follows, all from one sample in a study of cytomegalovirus exposure and HLA in healthy donors. Measured with immunoSEQ multiplex PCR; TCRdb has only the in-frame clones, and not every one. Of some 180,000 clones listed, under 85% are singletons. Source material: PBMCs. The source of these receptors is a male donor in good health and CMV-seronegative. Both conserved end residues are part of each CDR3. The order of the fields is D gene, clone size, V gene, J gene, CDR3 DNA, CDR3 protein. The D gene is left open where the match is weak. Clone size, where shown, is once, few, many, or a class for clones that have expanded.

>TRBD1|.|TRBV7-8|TRBJ1-5
TGTGCCAGCAGCTTAGGACTACAGGGGGCTCGGAATCAGCCCCAGCATTTT
CASSLGLQGARNQPQHF
>.|.|TRBV6-5|TRBJ1-2
TGTGCCAGCAGTTACGGAAGGGGGAGCAACTATGGCTACACCTTC
CASSYGRGSNYGYTF
>TRBD1|.|TRBV30|TRBJ1-2
TGTGCCTGGAGTGCCGGGACAGCCTATGGCTACACCTTC
CAWSAGTAYGYTF
>.|.|TRBV6-4|TRBJ2-6
TGTGCCAGCAGTGCAGAACAGGGCTCTGGGGCCAACGTCCTGACTTTC
CASSAEQGSGANVLTF
>TRBD1|.|TRBV6-5|TRBJ2-1
TGTGCCAGCAGTTACTCGGACAGGGAAATATACAATGAGCAGTTCTTC
CASSYSDREIYNEQFF
>TRBD1|.|TRBV30|TRBJ2-1
TGTGCCTGGTCAGGACAGGGTCCCATCGAGCAGTTCTTC
CAWSGQGPIEQFF
>.|once|TRBV20-1|TRBJ2-5
TGCAGTGCTTGGCCGGGGGAGACCCAGTACTTC
CSAWPGETQYF
>.|.|TRBV4-1|TRBJ1-2
TGCGCCAGCAGCCAAACGGTAGAACGTTCTAACTATGGCTACACCTTC
CASSQTVERSNYGYTF
>TRBD1|.|TRBV30|TRBJ1-5
TGTGCCTGGAGTGTCAGGGGGTCCCAGCCCCAGCATTTT
CAWSVRGSQPQHF
>TRBD2|.|TRBV7-2|TRBJ2-7
TGTGCCAGCAGCTTAGCTAGCGGGACCGCCTACGAGCAGTACTTC
CASSLASGTAYEQYF
>.|.|TRBV29-1|TRBJ2-2
TGCAGCGTAAGAACAGGGCCCGGGGAGCTGTTTTTT
CSVRTGPGELFF
>TRBD2|.|TRBV30|TRBJ2-1
TGTGCCTGGAATGAGATTAGCGGGGGGGATAGGAATGAGCAGTTCTTC
CAWNEISGGDRNEQFF
>TRBD2|.|TRBV5-1|TRBJ2-3
TGCGCCAGCAGCTTAGCGGGGACAGATACGCAGTATTTT
CASSLAGTDTQYF
>.|.|TRBV18|TRBJ2-1
TGTGCCAGCTCAGGGTCAGGGGGGCGCGGATCCTACAATGAGCAGTTCTTC
CASSGSGGRGSYNEQFF
>TRBD1|.|TRBV4-1|TRBJ1-1
TGCGCCAGCAGCCAGGGACAGGGGCTCTTTAGTGAAGCTTTCTTT
CASSQGQGLFSEAFF
>.|.|TRBV7-9|TRBJ2-1
TGTTCCAGCAGCTTGGCGGGGAATGAGCAGTTCTTC
CSSSLAGNEQFF
>.|.|TRBV2|TRBJ1-5
TGTGCCAGCAGTGTTGGTCCCAGGAGGGCGGATCAGCCCCAGCATTTT
CASSVGPRRADQPQHF
>.|.|TRBV7-7|TRBJ1-5
TGTGCCAGCAGCTTACGGTTCAGCAATCAGCCCCAGCATTTT
CASSLRFSNQPQHF
>.|.|TRBV9|TRBJ2-2
TGTGCCAGCAGCGTAGGAGGGATCCTTGGCGGGGAGCTGTTTTTT
CASSVGGILGGELFF
>TRBD1|.|TRBV6-1|TRBJ1-5
TGTGCCAGCAAGGTTCGAGGGGGCGATAATCAGCCCCAGCATTTT
CASKVRGGDNQPQHF
>.|few|TRBV6-5|TRBJ1-5
TGTGCCAGCAGTTGGAGGGAGGGGCCGTGGCCCCAGCATTTT
CASSWREGPWPQHF
>.|.|TRBV6-1|TRBJ1-2
TGTGCCAGCAGTGAATCTGACGGTGTTGGGGCAGAAGGAGGGACGGACTATGGCTACACCTTC
CASSESDGVGAEGGTDYGYTF
>.|.|TRBV6-5|TRBJ1-2
TGTGCCAGCAGGCCCGGGAGAAACTATGGCTACACCTTC
CASRPGRNYGYTF
>.|once|TRBV28|TRBJ2-1
TGTGCCAGCAGTTTTCGGGGGCAGCGGGAAGGTGAGCAGTTCTTC
CASSFRGQREGEQFF
>.|.|TRBV6-1|TRBJ1-4
TGTGCCAGCAGTACGGCAACTAATGAAAAACTGTTTTTT
CASSTATNEKLFF
>.|once|TRBV5-4|TRBJ2-3
TGTGCCAGCAGCCCGGGACTAGATACGCAGTATTTT
CASSPGLDTQYF
>TRBD1|.|TRBV7-2|TRBJ1-1
TGTGCCAGCAGCTGGGACAGGCGACAAATGAACACTGAAGCTTTCTTT
CASSWDRRQMNTEAFF
>.|.|TRBV9|TRBJ1-5
TGTGCCAGCAGCGTTTCAGGGGAAGGACAGCCCCAGCATTTT
CASSVSGEGQPQHF
>.|.|TRBV9|TRBJ2-1
TGTGCCAGCAGCGTAGCCGGCGGGACCTACAATGAGCAGTTCTTC
CASSVAGGTYNEQFF
>.|.|TRBV9|TRBJ1-1
TGTGCCAGCAGCGTAGGAACACTGAACACTGAAGCTTTCTTT
CASSVGTLNTEAFF
>TRBD1|.|TRBV28|TRBJ1-5
TGTGCCAGCAGTTTAAGTACCAGGGGGACTCAGCCCCAGCATTTT
CASSLSTRGTQPQHF
>.|.|TRBV29-1|TRBJ1-4
TGCAGCGTTGATGGACCCGCAGGAGGGGAAAAACTGTTTTTT
CSVDGPAGGEKLFF
>TRBD2|.|TRBV7-2|TRBJ2-1
TGTGCCAGCAGCCTCGCTAGCGGGAGGGCTAGTGAGCAGTTCTTC
CASSLASGRASEQFF
>TRBD1|.|TRBV29-1|TRBJ1-4
TGCAGCGCCACAGGGGGAGAGGGTCCAACTAATGAAAAACTGTTTTTT
CSATGGEGPTNEKLFF
>TRBD2|.|TRBV7-2|TRBJ2-1
TGTGCCAGCAGCTTCAGGACTAGCGGGAGTTATGGCTACAATGAGCAGTTCTTC
CASSFRTSGSYGYNEQFF
>.|.|TRBV4-2|TRBJ1-6
TGTGCCAGCAGCCAAGAGTTCTTTAATTCACCCCTCCACTTT
CASSQEFFNSPLHF
>TRBD1|.|TRBV2|TRBJ1-1
TGTGCCAGCAGTCCTGGACAGGGCAAAAACACTGAAGCTTTCTTT
CASSPGQGKNTEAFF
>TRBD1|.|TRBV28|TRBJ1-3
TGTGCCAGCAGTGGGGGACAGGTCGCCCCTTCGGGCACCATATATTTT
CASSGGQVAPSGTIYF
>.|.|TRBV30|TRBJ1-3
TGTGCCTGGAACGGGAACTCTGGAAACACCATATATTTT
CAWNGNSGNTIYF
>.|once|TRBV9|TRBJ2-1
TGTGCCAGCAGCGTAGTAGGGGTCAGGTACGATGAGCAGTTCTTC
CASSVVGVRYDEQFF
>.|.|TRBV6-5|TRBJ1-5
TGTGCCAGCCGACGGGGCAATCAGCCCCAGCATTTT
CASRRGNQPQHF
>.|once|TRBV30|TRBJ1-5
TGTGCCTGGAGCGTGTGGGCGGGGAGCAATCAGCCCCAGCATTTT
CAWSVWAGSNQPQHF
>.|.|TRBV28|TRBJ2-7
TGTGCCAGCAGTTTATGGGACAGAGCCTACGAGCAGTACTTC
CASSLWDRAYEQYF
>TRBD1|.|TRBV4-1|TRBJ1-2
TGCGCCAGCAGCCAACAGACCGGACAGGGGTTTCGTGGCTACACCTTC
CASSQQTGQGFRGYTF
>TRBD1|.|TRBV27|TRBJ2-7
TGTGCCAGCAGTTCCTGGGACAGGGGGCCTGGGCAGTACTTC
CASSSWDRGPGQYF
>.|.|TRBV29-1|TRBJ1-1
TGCAGCGTCTCCGGGTCCCTGAACACTGAAGCTTTCTTT
CSVSGSLNTEAFF
>.|once|TRBV7-6|TRBJ2-3
TGTGCCAGCAGCTTTGAGGCTAGTACAGATACGCAGTATTTT
CASSFEASTDTQYF
>TRBD2|once|TRBV6-6|TRBJ2-2
TGTGCCAGCAGATTAGCGGGAGGTGACACCGGGGAGCTGTTTTTT
CASRLAGGDTGELFF
>.|.|TRBV7-9|TRBJ1-1
TGTGCCAGCAGCTTGGACAGTAACACTGAAGCTTTCTTT
CASSLDSNTEAFF
>.|.|TRBV5-1|TRBJ1-5
TGCGCCAGCAGCTTGGACAGCTTCAATCAGCCCCAGCATTTT
CASSLDSFNQPQHF
>TRBD1|.|TRBV4-3|TRBJ2-4
TGCGCCAGCAGCCAAGTTTACAGGGGCCCCAACATTCAGTACTTC
CASSQVYRGPNIQYF